The next 9 T cell receptor beta chains were all read from a single sample in a study of T cell responses to AZD1222 COVID-19 vaccine. The protocol was immunoSEQ multiplex PCR, while the TCRdb copy is restricted to in-frame clones and leaves out a portion. The data show around 150,000 clones, approximately 92% seen once. Sequencing used peripheral blood, obtained 28 days after the second AZD1222 dose. Source of these receptors: an adult who received the AZD1222 COVID-19 vaccine.

The chain is built from TRBV30 and TRBJ1-3, with TRBD1 matching over 7 bases. Trimming cost V 3 bases and J 2 bases; bases outside gene matches: 7. The CDR3 contains 15 residues. Germline V gives CDR1 GTSNPN, CDR2 SVGIG (reference sequence). This CDR3 is CAWRSYRGPGNTIYF. CDR3 in DNA: TGTGCCTGGAGATCGTACAGGGGTCCTGGAAACACCATATATTTT.

This chain links TRBV19 with TRBJ1-1; D is ambiguous. Germline CDR1 reads LNHDA; CDR2 reads SQIVND (reference sequence). The ends were cut back, 6 bases at V and 1 base at J, with 15 bases in the middle. CDR3 length equals 15 residues. In nucleotides, the CDR3 is TGTGCCAGTAGCGACCTCGGACGGAAGAACACTGAAGCTTTCTTT. Translated: CASSDLGRKNTEAFF.

This clone appeared a single time. J is TRBJ1-2 and V is TRBV14; TRBD1 agrees at 7 bases. Germline assignment: CDR1 SGHDN and CDR2 FVKESK. J was trimmed by 7 bases and V by 0 bases; bases with no gene match: 5. The CDR3 loop spans 14 amino acids. This chain's CDR3 is CASSQDAYRGGYTF. The CDR3 nucleotides are TGTGCCAGCAGCCAAGATGCGTACAGGGGTGGCTACACCTTC.

This chain connects TRBV29-1 to TRBJ2-7; D remains unclear. Germline lookup yields CDR1 SQVTM and CDR2 ANQGSEA. Between the trimmed V and J ends, which lost 0 bases and 1 base, there was a span of 4 bases. The CDR3 length is 12 residues. CDR3 nucleotides: TGCAGCGTTGAAGATCTTTCCTACGAGCAGTACTTC. This codes for CSVEDLSYEQYF.

This clone has only one observation. V gene TRBV2 combines with J gene TRBJ2-5; maybe TRBD2 (6 bases). The germline V gene encodes CDR1 SNHLY and CDR2 FYNNEI. The V gene lost 4 bases and the J gene lost 1 base, with 13 bases spanning the gap. CDR3 length: 15 residues. This chain's CDR3 is CASSAPGDSQETQYF. In DNA, the CDR3 is TGTGCCAGCAGTGCTCCCGGGGACTCCCAAGAGACCCAGTACTTC.

The gene calls are TRBV18 and TRBJ1-5; 8 bases fit TRBD1. The germline V gene encodes CDR1 KGHSH and CDR2 LQKENI. This CDR3 region has 16 residues. Trimming at V came to 2 bases and at J to 6 bases, leaving 9 bases not matched to a gene. CDR3 loop: CASSPGQGQVRQPQHF. CDR3 nucleotides: TGTGCCAGCTCACCAGGCCAGGGACAGGTCCGTCAGCCCCAGCATTTT.

The chain carries TRBV24-1 and TRBJ1-2; 9 nucleotides agree with TRBD1. Unmatched junction bases numbered 9, after V lost 9 bases and J lost 5 bases. Per the germline V gene, CDR1 is KGHDR and CDR2 is SFDVKD. The CDR3 runs to 14 residues. CDR3 nucleotide sequence: TGTGCCACCTCACAGGGGGCAGAAGGGTATGGCTACACCTTC. It encodes CATSQGAEGYGYTF.

The J gene is TRBJ2-3, the V gene TRBV30, with D uncertain. This CDR3 contains 13 residues. V lost 2 bases and J lost 5, with 11 bases in between. Germline V gene sequence: CDR1 GTSNPN, CDR2 SVGIG (reference sequence). The DNA of the CDR3 is TGTGCCTGGAGTACCCGGTCGGGAGATACGCAGTATTTT. Its protein product is CAWSTRSGDTQYF.

This clone was picked up one time. The chain couples TRBV3-1 (or the pseudogene TRBV3-2) to TRBJ1-5; D uncertain. Germline lookup yields CDR1 LGHDT and CDR2 YNNKEL (reference sequence). The V end was cut by 5 bases, the J end by 5 bases, with 4 bases between. The CDR3 is made up of 11 amino acids. CDR3 DNA: TGTGCCAGCAGCGGGGATCAGCCCCAGCATTTT. The encoded protein is CASSGDQPQHF.